These T cell receptor beta chains were read from a single sample in a study of blood T cell repertoires in COVID-19. Assay used: immunoSEQ multiplex PCR; TCRdb lists only in-frame clones, some missing. Among 150,000 to 200,000 clones listed, 80% were seen once. Source material: PBMCs or T cells enriched from blood (not recorded which). These receptors all come from a man aged 60 to 69 who had been exposed to COVID-19. The CDR3 runs from the conserved cysteine through the conserved F or W. Fields, in order: D gene, clone size, V gene, J gene, CDR3 DNA, CDR3 protein. D genes are given only for firm matches. Only part of the rows carry a size: once, few, many, or a class if the clone is expanded.

d_call: .; clone_size: .; v_call: TRBV6-5; j_call: TRBJ1-2; cdr3_nt: TGTGCCAGCAGTTCCCTAGGCGGGGCTATTGGCTACACCTTC; cdr3_aa: CASSSLGGAIGYTF
d_call: .; clone_size: .; v_call: TRBV27; j_call: TRBJ2-3; cdr3_nt: TGTGCCAGCAGTTTTGTAGCCCTAAGCACAGATACGCAGTATTTT; cdr3_aa: CASSFVALSTDTQYF
d_call: .; clone_size: .; v_call: TRBV19; j_call: TRBJ2-2; cdr3_nt: TGTGCCAGTAGTTACCGGGACACAAACACCGGGGAGCTGTTTTTT; cdr3_aa: CASSYRDTNTGELFF
d_call: .; clone_size: .; v_call: TRBV29-1; j_call: TRBJ1-5; cdr3_nt: TGCAGCGTTTGCAGGGGAGAAGGGCAGCCCCAGCATTTT; cdr3_aa: CSVCRGEGQPQHF
d_call: TRBD1; clone_size: .; v_call: TRBV28; j_call: TRBJ2-7; cdr3_nt: TGTGCCAGCAGTTTGCCCAGGACAGGGGGCTACGAGCAGTACTTC; cdr3_aa: CASSLPRTGGYEQYF
d_call: TRBD1; clone_size: .; v_call: TRBV7-9; j_call: TRBJ1-6; cdr3_nt: TGTGCCAGCAGCCGGGACAGGGCCTCCTATAATTCACCCCTCCACTTT; cdr3_aa: CASSRDRASYNSPLHF
d_call: TRBD1; clone_size: few; v_call: TRBV7-9; j_call: TRBJ1-5; cdr3_nt: TGTGCCAGCAGCTTAGGCGGGACAGTTCCCAATCAGCCCCAGCATTTT; cdr3_aa: CASSLGGTVPNQPQHF
d_call: .; clone_size: few; v_call: TRBV5-4; j_call: TRBJ1-6; cdr3_nt: TGTGCCAGCAGCTTGGCAGGGTACGATTCACCCCTCCACTTT; cdr3_aa: CASSLAGYDSPLHF
d_call: TRBD1; clone_size: .; v_call: TRBV15; j_call: TRBJ2-5; cdr3_nt: TGTGCCACCCGGAAAGGGACAGGCTACGAGACCCAGTACTTC; cdr3_aa: CATRKGTGYETQYF
d_call: .; clone_size: .; v_call: TRBV9; j_call: TRBJ2-2; cdr3_nt: TGTGCCAGCAGCGTAGCGGGAAAAGGCACCGGGGAGCTGTTTTTT; cdr3_aa: CASSVAGKGTGELFF
d_call: .; clone_size: .; v_call: TRBV3-1/TRBV3-2; j_call: TRBJ2-7; cdr3_nt: TGTGCCAGCAGCCAAGGTGGGGGGAACGAGCAGTACTTC; cdr3_aa: CASSQGGGNEQYF
d_call: .; clone_size: few; v_call: TRBV28; j_call: TRBJ2-7; cdr3_nt: TGTGCCAGCAGCCTTCACGCCTCGGGGTACGAGCAGTACTTC; cdr3_aa: CASSLHASGYEQYF
d_call: TRBD1; clone_size: .; v_call: TRBV5-6; j_call: TRBJ1-2; cdr3_nt: TGTGCCAGCAGCTACAGCCGGGACAGGATGACCTATGGCTACACCTTC; cdr3_aa: CASSYSRDRMTYGYTF
d_call: .; clone_size: .; v_call: TRBV10-3; j_call: TRBJ2-2; cdr3_nt: TGTGCCATCGGCCAATACCCCACCGGGGAGCTGTTTTTT; cdr3_aa: CAIGQYPTGELFF
d_call: TRBD1; clone_size: .; v_call: TRBV29-1; j_call: TRBJ1-1; cdr3_nt: TGCAGCCTCCGAGGGACAGGAACTGAAGCTTTCTTT; cdr3_aa: CSLRGTGTEAFF
d_call: TRBD1; clone_size: .; v_call: TRBV24-1; j_call: TRBJ2-6; cdr3_nt: TGTGCCACCAGTGATCGGGACAGCTCTGGGGCCAACGTCCTGACTTTC; cdr3_aa: CATSDRDSSGANVLTF
d_call: .; clone_size: .; v_call: TRBV28; j_call: TRBJ2-7; cdr3_nt: TGTGCCAGCAGTTTAGCGGGGGCATACCCCTACGAGCAGTACTTC; cdr3_aa: CASSLAGAYPYEQYF
d_call: .; clone_size: .; v_call: TRBV25-1; j_call: TRBJ1-1; cdr3_nt: TGTGCCAGCAGGGTCAGCCGGGTCGGGAGTACTGAAGCTTTCTTT; cdr3_aa: CASRVSRVGSTEAFF
d_call: .; clone_size: .; v_call: TRBV5-1; j_call: TRBJ2-3; cdr3_nt: TGCGCCAGCAGCTACGGACGGACGCCTGTTTTGGGGGAGGACACAGATACGCAGTATTTT; cdr3_aa: CASSYGRTPVLGEDTDTQYF
d_call: TRBD1; clone_size: .; v_call: TRBV2; j_call: TRBJ1-4; cdr3_nt: TGTGCCAGCAGTGAACGCCGGGGACAGGGGAATGAAAAACTGTTTTTT; cdr3_aa: CASSERRGQGNEKLFF
d_call: .; clone_size: .; v_call: TRBV5-1; j_call: TRBJ2-2; cdr3_nt: TGCGCCAGCAGCTGGGGGACTTCTACCGGGGAGCTGTTTTTT; cdr3_aa: CASSWGTSTGELFF
d_call: TRBD2; clone_size: .; v_call: TRBV28; j_call: TRBJ2-4; cdr3_nt: TGTGCCAGCACGGGGGGAGCCAAAAACATTCAGTACTTC; cdr3_aa: CASTGGAKNIQYF
d_call: .; clone_size: .; v_call: TRBV2; j_call: TRBJ2-3; cdr3_nt: TGTGCCAGCAGTGAAATAGCGGAGCGCACAGATACGCAGTATTTT; cdr3_aa: CASSEIAERTDTQYF
d_call: TRBD2; clone_size: .; v_call: TRBV27; j_call: TRBJ2-1; cdr3_nt: TGTGCCAGCAGTACCCTAGAACCTAGCGGGAGATACACTGAGCAGTTCTTC; cdr3_aa: CASSTLEPSGRYTEQFF
d_call: TRBD2; clone_size: .; v_call: TRBV28; j_call: TRBJ2-7; cdr3_nt: TGTGCCAGCAGTCCCTCGGGACTAGCGGGAGCTTACGAGCAGTACTTC; cdr3_aa: CASSPSGLAGAYEQYF
d_call: TRBD2; clone_size: .; v_call: TRBV24-1; j_call: TRBJ2-2; cdr3_nt: TGTGCCACCAGTGACTGGGGACTAGCGGGTAGGAACACCGGGGAGCTGTTTTTT; cdr3_aa: CATSDWGLAGRNTGELFF
d_call: .; clone_size: once; v_call: TRBV19; j_call: TRBJ1-5; cdr3_nt: TGTGCCAGTAGTATTGGGGCAGGGGATCAGCCCCAGCATTTT; cdr3_aa: CASSIGAGDQPQHF
d_call: .; clone_size: .; v_call: TRBV6-5; j_call: TRBJ2-5; cdr3_nt: TGTGCCAGGAACAGGGCGGGGGACCAAGAGACCCAGTACTTC; cdr3_aa: CARNRAGDQETQYF
d_call: .; clone_size: .; v_call: TRBV9; j_call: TRBJ2-3; cdr3_nt: TGTGCCAGCACCCCGGGGTATAGCGGAAACACAGATACGCAGTATTTT; cdr3_aa: CASTPGYSGNTDTQYF
d_call: TRBD2; clone_size: .; v_call: TRBV7-8; j_call: TRBJ2-7; cdr3_nt: TGTGCCAGCAGCCTTCACATTAACCGGGCTAGCGGGAGAGGGAACGAGCAGTACTTC; cdr3_aa: CASSLHINRASGRGNEQYF
d_call: .; clone_size: once; v_call: TRBV3-1/TRBV3-2; j_call: TRBJ2-2; cdr3_nt: TGTGCCAGCAGCCCCCACCACTTTAGCGGTAGAATAACCGGGGAGCTGTTTTTT; cdr3_aa: CASSPHHFSGRITGELFF
d_call: TRBD1; clone_size: .; v_call: TRBV7-9; j_call: TRBJ1-1; cdr3_nt: TGTGCCAGCAGCCGCCGTATGGGACAGGGGAACACTGAAGCTTTCTTT; cdr3_aa: CASSRRMGQGNTEAFF
d_call: .; clone_size: .; v_call: TRBV3-1/TRBV3-2; j_call: TRBJ2-6; cdr3_nt: TGTGCCAGCAGCCAAGCGGTCAGGGCCGGGGCCAACGTCCTGACTTTC; cdr3_aa: CASSQAVRAGANVLTF
d_call: .; clone_size: .; v_call: TRBV5-1; j_call: TRBJ1-2; cdr3_nt: TGCGCCAGCAGCCTAACACCGAGGGCAAGAACTAACTATGGCTACACCTTC; cdr3_aa: CASSLTPRARTNYGYTF
d_call: .; clone_size: .; v_call: TRBV7-3; j_call: TRBJ2-4; cdr3_nt: TGTGCCAGCAGCCGCGGACAAATGAGGAACATTCAGTACTTC; cdr3_aa: CASSRGQMRNIQYF
d_call: .; clone_size: .; v_call: TRBV19; j_call: TRBJ1-2; cdr3_nt: TGTGCCAGTAGTTTCTTGACTCAGTCCTACACCTTC; cdr3_aa: CASSFLTQSYTF
d_call: TRBD2; clone_size: .; v_call: TRBV6-4; j_call: TRBJ2-7; cdr3_nt: TGTGCCAGCAGTGAGACTAGCGGTTCCTACGAGCAGTACTTC; cdr3_aa: CASSETSGSYEQYF
d_call: .; clone_size: .; v_call: TRBV19; j_call: TRBJ1-1; cdr3_nt: TGTGCCAGTACCCAATACACTGAAGCTTTCTTT; cdr3_aa: CASTQYTEAFF
d_call: .; clone_size: .; v_call: TRBV14; j_call: TRBJ1-2; cdr3_nt: TGTGCCAGCAGGTATTCAGGATTATTTGGCTACACCTTC; cdr3_aa: CASRYSGLFGYTF
d_call: TRBD2; clone_size: .; v_call: TRBV18; j_call: TRBJ2-1; cdr3_nt: TGTGCCAGCTCACTTTCATCCGGACTAGCGGCTAACAATGAGCAGTTCTTC; cdr3_aa: CASSLSSGLAANNEQFF
d_call: TRBD1; clone_size: .; v_call: TRBV7-9; j_call: TRBJ2-7; cdr3_nt: TGTGCCAGCAGCCTCACCCAGGACAGGGATTACGAGCAGTACTTC; cdr3_aa: CASSLTQDRDYEQYF
d_call: .; clone_size: .; v_call: TRBV2; j_call: TRBJ1-6; cdr3_nt: TGTGCCAGCAGTCAGGACAGCAGCTCCTATAATTCACCCCTCCACTTT; cdr3_aa: CASSQDSSSYNSPLHF
d_call: .; clone_size: .; v_call: TRBV5-1; j_call: TRBJ2-7; cdr3_nt: TGCGCCAGCAGCTTGGACAGGATGGCCTACGAGCAGTACTTC; cdr3_aa: CASSLDRMAYEQYF
d_call: TRBD2; clone_size: .; v_call: TRBV29-1; j_call: TRBJ2-7; cdr3_nt: TGCAGCGTGGGACTAGCGGGAGCCGGAGAGCAGTACTTC; cdr3_aa: CSVGLAGAGEQYF
d_call: TRBD1; clone_size: .; v_call: TRBV5-1; j_call: TRBJ1-4; cdr3_nt: TGCGCCAGCAGCTCCGGGACAGGGTCGGAAAAACTGTTTTTT; cdr3_aa: CASSSGTGSEKLFF
d_call: TRBD1; clone_size: once; v_call: TRBV6-5; j_call: TRBJ1-4; cdr3_nt: TGTGCCAGCGCGGGACAGGGGACACAAAAACTGTTTTTT; cdr3_aa: CASAGQGTQKLFF
d_call: TRBD2; clone_size: .; v_call: TRBV5-4; j_call: TRBJ2-1; cdr3_nt: TGTGCCAGCAGCGTCCGTAGCGGGAGGGGGGACAATGAGCAGTTCTTC; cdr3_aa: CASSVRSGRGDNEQFF
d_call: TRBD1; clone_size: .; v_call: TRBV30; j_call: TRBJ1-4; cdr3_nt: TGTGCCTGGAGTGTACGGGGGACAGGGATTCGAGTGGGGAATGAAAAACTGTTTTTT; cdr3_aa: CAWSVRGTGIRVGNEKLFF
d_call: TRBD1; clone_size: .; v_call: TRBV5-6; j_call: TRBJ2-5; cdr3_nt: TGTGCCAGCAGCCTACGACAGGGGGTAGGACAAGAGACCCAGTACTTC; cdr3_aa: CASSLRQGVGQETQYF
d_call: .; clone_size: once; v_call: TRBV6-5; j_call: TRBJ2-7; cdr3_nt: TGTGCCAGCAGTTATTCCCCAGGAACCCCCTACGAGCAGTACTTC; cdr3_aa: CASSYSPGTPYEQYF
d_call: TRBD1; clone_size: .; v_call: TRBV5-6; j_call: TRBJ1-2; cdr3_nt: TGTGCCAGCAGCTTAGGGACAGCCTTTTTTTCTAACTATGGCTACACCTTC; cdr3_aa: CASSLGTAFFSNYGYTF
d_call: .; clone_size: .; v_call: TRBV27; j_call: TRBJ1-2; cdr3_nt: TGTGCCAGCAGCCTAGGGGGGGTGAGTCGGCCGTACACCTTC; cdr3_aa: CASSLGGVSRPYTF
d_call: .; clone_size: few; v_call: TRBV27; j_call: TRBJ2-2; cdr3_nt: TGTGCCAGCAGTCGTTACACCGGGGAGCTGTTTTTT; cdr3_aa: CASSRYTGELFF
d_call: TRBD1; clone_size: .; v_call: TRBV4-1; j_call: TRBJ1-2; cdr3_nt: TGCGCCAGCAGCCAAGTGGGGCGGATAGGGGGCTTCAACTATGGCTACACCTTC; cdr3_aa: CASSQVGRIGGFNYGYTF
d_call: .; clone_size: .; v_call: TRBV11-2; j_call: TRBJ1-6; cdr3_nt: TGTGCCAGCAGCTTGAACCGGGGATTTAATTCACCCCTCCACTTT; cdr3_aa: CASSLNRGFNSPLHF
d_call: .; clone_size: .; v_call: TRBV7-2; j_call: TRBJ2-1; cdr3_nt: TGTGCCAGCAGCTCCTATAGCGGGCAGTTCTTC; cdr3_aa: CASSSYSGQFF
d_call: .; clone_size: .; v_call: TRBV30; j_call: TRBJ1-1; cdr3_nt: TGTGCCTGGACCAATGAACAGAAAGCTTTCTTT; cdr3_aa: CAWTNEQKAFF